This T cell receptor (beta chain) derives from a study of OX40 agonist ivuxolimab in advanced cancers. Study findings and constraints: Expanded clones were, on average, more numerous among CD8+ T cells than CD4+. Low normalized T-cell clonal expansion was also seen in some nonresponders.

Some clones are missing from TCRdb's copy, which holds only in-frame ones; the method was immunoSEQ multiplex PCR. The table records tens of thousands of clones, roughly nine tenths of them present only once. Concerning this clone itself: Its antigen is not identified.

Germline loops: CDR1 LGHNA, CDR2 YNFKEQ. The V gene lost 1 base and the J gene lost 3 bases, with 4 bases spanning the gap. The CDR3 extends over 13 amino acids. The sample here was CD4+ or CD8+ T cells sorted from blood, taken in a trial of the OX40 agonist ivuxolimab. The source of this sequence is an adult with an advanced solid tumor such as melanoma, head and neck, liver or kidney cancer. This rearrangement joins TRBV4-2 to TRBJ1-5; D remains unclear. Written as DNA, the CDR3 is TGTGCCAGCAGCCAAGGGCCCAATCAGCCCCAGCATTTT. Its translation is CASSQGPNQPQHF.